This entry lists 18 T cell receptor beta chains sequenced from one sample in a study of beta chain features in type 1 diabetes. Since all of the isolated RNA was reverse transcribed, expressed TCRB transcripts were what got sequenced. Libraries were prepared by immunoSEQ multiplex PCR; TCRdb keeps only in-frame clonotypes and omits some of them. The sample includes approximately 300,000 clones, 8% to 13% seen only once; the top ten take 0.015%. The material sequenced was naive CD4+ T cells from blood. These receptors were taken from a woman under 40 in good health.

This clone appeared a few times. The chain is built from TRBV6-6 and TRBJ2-1, with 8 bases fitting TRBD1. Trimming removed 8 bases from V and 8 bases from J; junction bases left unmatched: 5. CDR3 length: 12 amino acids. From germline, CDR1 is MNHNY and CDR2 SVGAGI (reference sequence). CDR3 DNA: TGTGCCAGCGCAGGGGGCCTTGATGAGCAGTTCTTC. It codes for CASAGGLDEQFF.

This chain joins TRBV5-1 and TRBJ1-2; 9 nucleotides align to TRBD1. The CDR3 runs 14 residues. Germline V CDR1 and CDR2: SGHRS, YFSETQ. With V trimmed by 4 bases and J by 4 bases, 5 bases remained unmatched. CDR3 in amino acids: CASSTTTGGYGYTF. Here the CDR3 DNA reads TGCGCCAGCAGCACAACGACAGGGGGCTATGGCTACACCTTC.

The chain joins TRBV25-1 to TRBJ2-7; the D gene is possibly TRBD2 (6 bases). The length of the CDR3 is 13 residues. The V gene lost 10 bases and the J gene lost 1 base, with 14 bases spanning the gap. Germline lookup yields CDR1 MGHDK and CDR2 SYGVNS. The CDR3 is CATSFAGSYEQYF. The CDR3 DNA is TGTGCCACCTCTTTTGCGGGATCCTACGAGCAGTACTTC.

The rearrangement uses TRBV6-6 and TRBJ2-5, with TRBD1 matching 7 bases. There are 14 residues in the CDR3. With V trimmed by 2 bases and J by 3 bases, 3 bases remained unmatched. The germline V gene encodes CDR1 MNHNY and CDR2 SVGAGI (reference sequence). CDR3 residues: CASSYPGTEETQYF. CDR3 bases: TGTGCCAGCAGTTACCCTGGGACAGAAGAGACCCAGTACTTC.

CDR3 residues: CASSLADDRGWYEQYF. The CDR3 region has the DNA TGTGCCAGCAGCTTAGCCGACGACAGGGGATGGTACGAGCAGTACTTC. The gene calls are TRBV7-2 and TRBJ2-7; 8 bases match TRBD1. CDR1 and CDR2 (germline): SGHTA, FQGNSA. With V trimmed by 0 bases and J by 4 bases, 8 bases remained unmatched. The CDR3 runs 16 residues.

This clone was seen a handful of times. This sequence joins TRBV6-1 and TRBJ1-2; weak D call: TRBD1 (6 bases). The germline gives CDR1 MNHNS, CDR2 SASEGT. The CDR3 is 14 amino acids. Trimming shortened V by 8 bases and J by 4 bases, and 17 bases separated the two germline ends. The CDR3 here is CASVKPGAGYGYTF. CDR3 in DNA: TGTGCCAGCGTAAAGCCAGGGGCTGGCTATGGCTACACCTTC.

The chain is built from TRBV7-8 and TRBJ1-5; D not resolved. V lost 1 base, J lost 4 bases, and 5 bases lay in between. Germline loops: CDR1 SGHVS, CDR2 FQNEAQ. The CDR3 is 13 amino acids. The CDR3 coding sequence is TGTGCCAGCAGCTTAGACTGGAATCAGCCCCAGCATTTT. This codes for CASSLDWNQPQHF.

The chain carries TRBV28 and TRBJ2-1; D gene ambiguous. Trimming removed 3 bases from V and 6 bases from J, with 21 bases in between. The CDR3 is made up of 17 amino acids. Germline CDR1 reads MDHEN; CDR2 reads SYDVKM. CDR3 coding DNA: TGTGCCAGCAGTTTCCCCCTCGCTAGTAGTACCCGCAATGAGCAGTTCTTC. It codes for CASSFPLASSTRNEQFF.

This clone was observed a few times. The V call is TRBV5-1, the J call TRBJ2-5; 7 nucleotides line up with TRBD2. This CDR3 comprises 14 residues. The germline V gene encodes CDR1 SGHRS and CDR2 YFSETQ. Trimming cost V 0 bases and J 3 bases; bases outside gene matches: 2. CDR3 coding DNA: TGCGCCAGCAGCTTGGCGCTAGCGGAAGAGACCCAGTACTTC. It is translated as CASSLALAEETQYF.

This clone was observed a handful of times. The V and J genes are TRBV6-1 and TRBJ2-5, with a possible D match to TRBD2 (6 bases). The germline V gene has CDR1 MNHNS and CDR2 SASEGT. Trimming removed 2 bases at V and 4 bases at J, with 14 bases between. The CDR3 sequence is 15 residues long. CDR3 in DNA: TGTGCCAGCAGTGAAAGGCGGAGGGCCTCAGAGACCCAGTACTTC. Residues: CASSERRRASETQYF.

In its sample, this clone was seen a few times. This chain joins TRBV7-2 and TRBJ2-5, with 8 bases fitting TRBD1. Germline V gene data show CDR1 as SGHTA and CDR2 as FQGNSA. The CDR3 consists of 14 residues. V lost 6 bases and J lost 4; bases outside the gene matches: 7. The CDR3 region has the DNA TGTGCCAGCAGGATAACAGGGGGAGGAGAGACCCAGTACTTC. Protein sequence: CASRITGGGETQYF.

This clone was detected a few times. This sequence joins TRBV2 and TRBJ2-1, with 10 bases matching TRBD2. The CDR3 is 15 residues long. Germline assignment: CDR1 SNHLY and CDR2 FYNNEI. With V trimmed by 6 bases and J by 1 base, 3 bases remained unmatched. CDR3 DNA: TGTGCCAGCAGCCAACTAGCGGGGTCCTACAATGAGCAGTTCTTC. Its protein is CASSQLAGSYNEQFF.

V is TRBV28 and J is TRBJ2-7, with D perhaps matching TRBD1 (5 bases). The length of the CDR3 is 12 residues. Germline V gives CDR1 MDHEN, CDR2 SYDVKM. V gave up 8 bases and J gave up 0 bases, with 8 bases separating them. The CDR3 protein is CASLDTSYEQYF. CDR3 DNA sequence: TGTGCCAGCCTGGACACCTCCTACGAGCAGTACTTC. Based on the CDR3 plus reference TRBV28 and TRBJ2-7, the full variable domain is DVKVTQSSRYLVKRTGEKVFLECVQDMDHENMFWYRQDPGLGLRLIYFSYDVKMKEKGDIPEGYSVSREKKERFSLILESASTNQTSMYLCASLDTSYEQYFGPGTRLTVT.

This chain links TRBV30 with TRBJ1-5; D perhaps matches TRBD1 (5 bases). Germline V lookup: CDR1 GTSNPN, CDR2 SVGIG (reference sequence). CDR3 length equals 15 residues. The V end was cut by 5 bases, the J end by 2 bases, with 16 bases between. CDR3 in DNA: TGTGCCTGGGCTCTTCGGGGGTACGGCAATCAGCCCCAGCATTTT. Protein product: CAWALRGYGNQPQHF.

CDR3 sequence reads: CSVAYGIGDTQYF. The CDR3 DNA sequence: TGCAGCGTGGCGTACGGGATCGGAGATACGCAGTATTTT. The chain links TRBV29-1 to TRBJ2-3; perhaps TRBD2 as D (5 bases). Germline V gene lookup returns CDR1 SQVTM and CDR2 ANQGSEA. The CDR3 has 13 amino acids. V gave up 6 bases and J gave up 5 bases, with 15 bases separating them.

This clone was counted a few times. V and J are TRBV9 and TRBJ2-7; maybe TRBD2 (6 bases). Trimming removed 1 base at V and 0 bases at J, with 11 bases between. The CDR3 totals 15 residues. Germline lookup yields CDR1 SGDLS and CDR2 YYNGEE. CDR3 sequence: CASSVMGGNSYEQYF. The CDR3, as DNA: TGTGCCAGCAGCGTAATGGGGGGAAACTCCTACGAGCAGTACTTC.

The chain employs TRBV18 and TRBJ2-5, with D maybe TRBD2 (7 bases). This CDR3 comprises 17 residues. V dropped 4 bases and J dropped 2 bases, with 20 bases sitting between them. CDR1 and CDR2 (germline): KGHSH, LQKENI. The CDR3 DNA reads TGTGCCAGCTCACGCCTAAGCCGGGGGGCGCAGCAAGAGACCCAGTACTTC. The encoded protein is CASSRLSRGAQQETQYF. The variable domain in full, with the rest retrieved from reference TRBV18 and TRBJ2-5, is NAGVMQNPRHLVRRRGQEARLRCSPMKGHSHVYWYRQLPEEGLKFMVYLQKENIIDESGMPKERFSAEFPKEGPSILRIQQVVRGDSAAYFCASSRLSRGAQQETQYFGPGTRLLVL.

This clone was seen a few times. The rearrangement joins TRBV7-9 to TRBJ2-7, with 7 bases identical to TRBD1. Per germline, CDR1 SEHNR and CDR2 FQNEAQ (reference sequence). After removal of 5 bases from V and 2 bases from J, the junction contained 12 bases not matched to a gene. The length of the CDR3 is 16 residues. The chain's CDR3 is CASSPIGTVAPYEQYF. CDR3 DNA sequence: TGTGCCAGCAGCCCAATAGGGACAGTGGCCCCCTACGAGCAGTACTTC.